A single sample gave rise to the 3 T cell receptor beta chains below, sequenced in a study of PD-1 blockade in classical Hodgkin lymphoma. The table came from immunoSEQ multiplex PCR; TCRdb's copy has only in-frame clones and leaves some out. The sample yields some 100,000 clones, roughly 89% seen once. Patients all relapsed after autologous stem cell transplantation, and there was variation in brentuximab vedotin exposure. Sequences were derived from peripheral blood mononuclear cells (PBMCs), sampled at baseline. The receptors stem from a human donor with classical Hodgkin lymphoma.

The chain has TRBV2 and TRBJ1-1; the D gene is possibly TRBD1 (5 bases). This CDR3 is built from 14 residues. Germline CDR1 SNHLY, CDR2 FYNNEI. Trimming cost V 6 bases and J 11 bases, with 22 bases left between them. CDR3 in amino acids: CASRGTVGPVDAFF. The DNA for the CDR3 is TGTGCCAGCAGGGGGACCGTGGGCCCCGTGGATGCTTTCTTT.

The chain links TRBV9 to TRBJ2-2, with TRBD2 matching 10 bases. Germline V gene data show CDR1 as SGDLS and CDR2 as YYNGEE. Trimming removed 0 bases from V and 6 bases from J; junction bases left unmatched: 5. The CDR3 extends over 16 amino acids. Here the CDR3 reads CASSVAPSGSSGELFF. The CDR3 DNA follows: TGTGCCAGCAGCGTAGCTCCTAGCGGGAGTTCCGGGGAGCTGTTTTTT.

CDR3 loop: CAWKVESEAFF. The CDR3 bases are TGTGCCTGGAAGGTTGAGTCTGAAGCTTTCTTT. V is TRBV30 and J is TRBJ1-1; no definite D call. This CDR3 spans 11 amino acids. Germline CDR1 and CDR2: GTSNPN and SVGIG (reference sequence). V was shortened by 4 bases and J by 6 bases, with 9 bases between the two germline ends.